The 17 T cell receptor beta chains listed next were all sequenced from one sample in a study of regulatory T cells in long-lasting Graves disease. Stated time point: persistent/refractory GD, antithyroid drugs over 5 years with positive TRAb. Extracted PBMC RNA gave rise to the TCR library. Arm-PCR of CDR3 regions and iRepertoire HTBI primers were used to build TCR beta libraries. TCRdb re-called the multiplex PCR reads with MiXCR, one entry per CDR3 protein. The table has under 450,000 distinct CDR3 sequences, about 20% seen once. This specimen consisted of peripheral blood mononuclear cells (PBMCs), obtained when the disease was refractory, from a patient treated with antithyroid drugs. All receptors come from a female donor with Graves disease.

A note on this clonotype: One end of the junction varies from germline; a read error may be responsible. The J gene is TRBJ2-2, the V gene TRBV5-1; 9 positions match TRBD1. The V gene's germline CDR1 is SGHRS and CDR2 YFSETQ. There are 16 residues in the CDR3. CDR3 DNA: TGTGCCAGCAGCAGGGGTGGGACAGGGCGAACCGGGGAGCTGTTTTTT. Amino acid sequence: CASSRGGTGRTGELFF.

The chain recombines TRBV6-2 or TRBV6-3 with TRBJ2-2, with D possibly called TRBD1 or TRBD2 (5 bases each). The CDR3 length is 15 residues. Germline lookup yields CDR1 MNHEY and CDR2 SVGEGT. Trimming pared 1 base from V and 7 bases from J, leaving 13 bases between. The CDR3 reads CASSYYGTKVGELFF. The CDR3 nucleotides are TGTGCCAGCAGTTACTACGGGACCAAGGTCGGGGAGCTGTTTTTT.

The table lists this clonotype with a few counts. CDR3 protein: CASSYSIASAQETQYF. CDR3 bases: TGTGCCAGCAGTTACTCGATCGCTAGCGCTCAAGAGACCCAGTACTTC. This chain links TRBV6-2 or TRBV6-3 with TRBJ2-5; the D gene is possibly TRBD2 (6 bases). The CDR3 covers 16 residues. Germline V lookup: CDR1 MNHEY, CDR2 SVGEGT. V was clipped by 0 bases and J by 2 bases, with 13 bases between them.

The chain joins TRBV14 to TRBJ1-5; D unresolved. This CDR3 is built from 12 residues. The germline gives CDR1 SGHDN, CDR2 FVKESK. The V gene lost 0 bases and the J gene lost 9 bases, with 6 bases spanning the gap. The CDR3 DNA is TGTGCCAGCAGCCAAGATAGAGGGCCCCAGCATTTT. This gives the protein CASSQDRGPQHF.

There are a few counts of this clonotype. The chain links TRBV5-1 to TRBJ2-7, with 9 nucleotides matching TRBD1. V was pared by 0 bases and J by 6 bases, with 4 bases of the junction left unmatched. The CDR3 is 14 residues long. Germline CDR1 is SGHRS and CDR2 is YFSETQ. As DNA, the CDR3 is TGCGCCAGCAGCTTGGACAGGGGGCTCAGCGAGCAGTACTTC. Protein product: CASSLDRGLSEQYF.

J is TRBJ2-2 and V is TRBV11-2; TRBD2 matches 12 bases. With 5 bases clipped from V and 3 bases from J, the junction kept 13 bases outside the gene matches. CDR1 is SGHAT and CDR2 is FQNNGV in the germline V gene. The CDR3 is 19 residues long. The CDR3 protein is CASSQISWTSGKDTGELFF. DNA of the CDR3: TGTGCCAGCAGCCAAATCTCCTGGACTAGCGGGAAGGACACCGGGGAGCTGTTTTTT.

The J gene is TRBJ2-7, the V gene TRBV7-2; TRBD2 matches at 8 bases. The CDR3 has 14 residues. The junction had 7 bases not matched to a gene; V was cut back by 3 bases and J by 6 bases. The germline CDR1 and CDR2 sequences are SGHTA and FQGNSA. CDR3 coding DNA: TGTGCCAGCAGCTTTGTGGGACTAGGGGTCGAGCAGTACTTC. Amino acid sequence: CASSFVGLGVEQYF.

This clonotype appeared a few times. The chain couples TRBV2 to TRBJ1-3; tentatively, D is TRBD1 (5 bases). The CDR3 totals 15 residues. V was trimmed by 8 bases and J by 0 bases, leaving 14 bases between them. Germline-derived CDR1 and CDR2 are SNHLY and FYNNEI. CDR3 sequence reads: CASGWDGNSGNTIYF. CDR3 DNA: TGTGCCAGCGGCTGGGACGGGAACTCTGGAAACACCATATATTTT.

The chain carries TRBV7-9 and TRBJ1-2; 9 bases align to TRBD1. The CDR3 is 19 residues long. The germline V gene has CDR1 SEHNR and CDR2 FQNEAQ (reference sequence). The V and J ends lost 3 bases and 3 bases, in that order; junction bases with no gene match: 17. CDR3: CASSFLGPGQGPHHYGYTF. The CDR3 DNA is TGTGCCAGCAGCTTCCTTGGGCCGGGACAGGGCCCCCATCACTATGGCTACACCTTC.

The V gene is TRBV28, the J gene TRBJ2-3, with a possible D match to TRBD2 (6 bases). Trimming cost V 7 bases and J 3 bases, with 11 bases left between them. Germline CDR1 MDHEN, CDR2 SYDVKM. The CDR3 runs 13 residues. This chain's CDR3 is CASIPGTTDTQYF. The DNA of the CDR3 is TGTGCCAGCATTCCCGGGACTACAGATACGCAGTATTTT.

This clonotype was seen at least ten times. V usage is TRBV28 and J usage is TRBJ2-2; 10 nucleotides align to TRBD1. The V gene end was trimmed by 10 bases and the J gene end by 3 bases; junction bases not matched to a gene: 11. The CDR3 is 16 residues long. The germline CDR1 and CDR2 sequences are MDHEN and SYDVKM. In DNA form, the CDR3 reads TGTGCCACCTCATGGCCCGGGACAGGGGACACCGGGGAGCTGTTTTTT. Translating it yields CATSWPGTGDTGELFF.

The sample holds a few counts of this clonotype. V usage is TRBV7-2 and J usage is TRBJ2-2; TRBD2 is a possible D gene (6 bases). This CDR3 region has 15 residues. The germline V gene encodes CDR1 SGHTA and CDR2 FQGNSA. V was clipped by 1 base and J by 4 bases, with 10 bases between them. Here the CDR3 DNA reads TGTGCCAGCAGCTTAGGGGGAGGTACCACCGGGGAGCTGTTTTTT. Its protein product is CASSLGGGTTGELFF.

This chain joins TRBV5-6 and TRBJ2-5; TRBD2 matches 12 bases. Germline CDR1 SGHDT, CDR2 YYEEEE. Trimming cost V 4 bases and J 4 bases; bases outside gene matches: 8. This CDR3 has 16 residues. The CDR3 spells CASSPGLAGSRETQYF. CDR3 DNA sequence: TGTGCCAGCAGCCCCGGACTAGCGGGGAGTAGAGAGACCCAGTACTTC. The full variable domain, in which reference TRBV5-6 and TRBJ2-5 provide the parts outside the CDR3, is DAGVTQSPTHLIKTRGQQVTLRCSPKSGHDTVSWYQQALGQGPQFIFQYYEEEERQRGNFPDRFSGHQFPNYSSELNVNALLLGDSALYLCASSPGLAGSRETQYFGPGTRLLVL.

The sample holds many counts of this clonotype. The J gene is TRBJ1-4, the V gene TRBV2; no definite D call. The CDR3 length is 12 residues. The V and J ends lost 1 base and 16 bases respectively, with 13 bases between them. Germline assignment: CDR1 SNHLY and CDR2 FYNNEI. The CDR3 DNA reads TGTGCCAGCAGTGAAGGGGCCGGAAGTTCGTTTTTT. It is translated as CASSEGAGSSFF.

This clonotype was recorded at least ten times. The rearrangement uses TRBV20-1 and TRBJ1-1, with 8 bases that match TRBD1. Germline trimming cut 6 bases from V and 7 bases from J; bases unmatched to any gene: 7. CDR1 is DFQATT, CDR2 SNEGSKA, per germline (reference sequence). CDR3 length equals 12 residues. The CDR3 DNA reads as TGCAGTGCCCTACAGGGGGGAGGTGAAGCTTTCTTT. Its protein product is CSALQGGGEAFF.

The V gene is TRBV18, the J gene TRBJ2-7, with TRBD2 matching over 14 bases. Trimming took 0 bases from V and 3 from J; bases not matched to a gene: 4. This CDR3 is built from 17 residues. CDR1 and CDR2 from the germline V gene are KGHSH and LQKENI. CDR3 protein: CASSPPGLAGGHYEQYF. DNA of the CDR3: TGTGCCAGCTCACCACCAGGACTAGCGGGAGGACACTACGAGCAGTACTTC.

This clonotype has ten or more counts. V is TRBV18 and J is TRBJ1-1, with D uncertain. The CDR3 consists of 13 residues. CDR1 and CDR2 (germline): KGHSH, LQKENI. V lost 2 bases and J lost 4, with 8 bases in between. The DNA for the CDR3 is TGTGCCAGCTCACCAACAGTGGGCACTGAAGCTTTCTTT. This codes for CASSPTVGTEAFF.